This TCR beta chain derives from a study of T cells in Graves' hyperthyroidism and ophthalmopathy. The V end was cut by 6 bases, the J end by 7 bases, with 15 bases between. The CDR3 loop spans 13 amino acids. Per the germline V gene, CDR1 is KGHDR and CDR2 is SFDVKD. TCR beta CDR3 sequences were amplified from RNA transcripts. Carried out on the TCR CDR3, a first-round RT-PCR used the HTBI primer set. One entry per CDR3 protein results from TCRdb running MiXCR on the multiplex PCR reads. The data hold just under 750,000 distinct CDR3 sequences, with about 35% observed a single time. Sequencing input: blood. The genes are TRBV24-1 and TRBJ2-7; the D is unclear. This TCR was sampled from a woman in her thirties or forties with Graves' hyperthyroidism. CDR3 sequence: CATSSYIYNEQYF. Here the CDR3 DNA reads TGTGCCACCAGTTCCTACATATACAATGAGCAGTACTTC.